A selection of T cell receptor beta chains follows, all from one sample in a study of radiotherapy plus CTLA-4 blockade in lung cancer. Profiled with immunoSEQ multiplex PCR; TCRdb holds only in-frame clones, not every one. The table records 75,000 to 80,000 clones, about 88% of them present only once. This specimen was peripheral blood, taken from a patient treated with radiotherapy plus ipilimumab. The receptor set was obtained from a human donor with non-small cell lung cancer who had stable disease on radiotherapy plus ipilimumab. The CDR3 runs from the conserved cysteine through the conserved F or W. The D gene is left open where the match is weak. Some rows have no size entry. The others give once, few or many, or a class for an expanded clone.

D,V,size,J,length,CDR3,DNA
.,TRBV25-1,.,TRBJ1-5,14,CASSEWGRNQPQHF,TGTGCCAGCAGTGAATGGGGGAGGAATCAGCCCCAGCATTTT
.,TRBV5-1,.,TRBJ1-1,18,CASRFTRLSTGGNTEAFF,TGCGCCAGCAGATTTACTCGTCTGAGTACAGGCGGGAACACTGAAGCTTTCTTT
.,TRBV28,.,TRBJ2-1,15,CASSLGGGSYNEQFF,TGTGCCAGCAGTTTAGGGGGTGGGTCCTACAATGAGCAGTTCTTC
TRBD1,TRBV10-3,.,TRBJ1-2,13,CAISPTGGYGYTF,TGTGCCATCAGCCCGACAGGGGGCTATGGCTACACCTTC
.,TRBV5-6,few,TRBJ1-1,13,CASSKGRNTEAFF,TGTGCCAGCAGCAAGGGCCGGAACACTGAAGCTTTCTTT
.,TRBV6-5,few,TRBJ1-6,16,CASSYSGQTPLRALHF,TGTGCCAGCAGTTACTCTGGGCAGACGCCCCTTAGGGCCCTCCACTTT
.,TRBV9,.,TRBJ2-3,16,CASSVFDSSSTDTQYF,TGTGCCAGCAGCGTATTCGACTCATCTAGCACAGATACGCAGTATTTT
.,TRBV10-2,.,TRBJ1-6,16,CASSESPRGSDSPLHF,TGCGCCAGCAGTGAAAGCCCCAGGGGAAGTGATTCACCCCTCCACTTT
.,TRBV11-2,.,TRBJ2-2,14,CASSLGAETGELFF,TGTGCCAGCAGCTTAGGTGCAGAGACCGGGGAGCTGTTTTTT
.,TRBV9,.,TRBJ1-5,14,CASSTLGTDQPQHF,TGTGCCAGCAGCACCTTGGGAACCGATCAGCCCCAGCATTTT
TRBD2,TRBV5-1,.,TRBJ2-7,16,CASSLEPSGSSYEQYF,TGCGCCAGCAGCTTGGAGCCTAGCGGGAGCTCCTACGAGCAGTACTTC
TRBD1,TRBV6-4,.,TRBJ2-3,15,CASPPPGQGTDTQYF,TGTGCCAGCCCCCCCCCGGGACAGGGGACAGATACGCAGTATTTT
.,TRBV6-1,.,TRBJ2-7,15,CASSEQGGKSYEQYF,TGTGCCAGCAGTGAACAGGGGGGTAAATCCTACGAGCAGTACTTC
.,TRBV18,.,TRBJ1-4,13,CASSPGLNEKLFF,TGTGCCAGCTCACCGGGACTAAATGAAAAACTGTTTTTT
TRBD1,TRBV2,.,TRBJ2-5,14,CASSVTGAGETQYF,TGTGCCAGCAGCGTTACAGGGGCCGGAGAGACCCAGTACTTC
.,TRBV30,.,TRBJ2-7,15,CAWSPPDGVIYEQYF,TGTGCCTGGAGCCCCCCTGACGGAGTTATCTACGAGCAGTACTTC
.,TRBV7-9,.,TRBJ1-2,12,CASSFDTHGYTF,TGTGCCAGCAGCTTTGATACCCATGGCTACACCTTC
TRBD2,TRBV5-6,once,TRBJ2-7,18,CASSLIGEIRTSAYEQYF,TGTGCCAGCAGCTTGATAGGGGAGATTAGGACTAGTGCCTACGAGCAGTACTTC
.,TRBV5-6,.,TRBJ1-2,14,CASSLGPTQGGYTF,TGTGCCAGCAGCTTGGGTCCCACCCAGGGTGGCTACACCTTC
.,TRBV29-1,.,TRBJ2-7,13,CSVTGGLVDEQYF,TGCAGCGTTACAGGGGGACTAGTCGACGAGCAGTACTTC
.,TRBV11-2,.,TRBJ2-7,14,CASSSRGGGDEQYF,TGTGCCAGCAGCTCCCGCGGGGGCGGGGACGAGCAGTACTTC
.,TRBV21-1,few,TRBJ2-7,13,CASTPHSSYEQYF,TGTGCCAGCACCCCCCACAGTTCCTACGAGCAGTACTTC
.,TRBV5-1,.,TRBJ2-7,16,CASSPGAPTIAYEQYF,TGCGCCAGCAGCCCGGGAGCCCCTACAATAGCCTACGAGCAGTACTTC
.,TRBV19,.,TRBJ1-5,15,CASSIQTGGTGAQHF,TGTGCCAGTAGTATTCAGACTGGAGGGACGGGAGCCCAGCATTTT
.,TRBV5-1,.,TRBJ2-7,15,CASSSGAGRDYEQYF,TGCGCCAGCAGCTCCGGGGCGGGACGGGACTACGAGCAGTACTTC
.,TRBV5-4,.,TRBJ2-4,15,CASSPMDQAKNIQYF,TGTGCCAGCAGCCCTATGGATCAAGCCAAAAACATTCAGTACTTC
.,TRBV2,.,TRBJ2-2,15,CASRETNANTGELFF,TGTGCCAGCAGGGAGACAAACGCGAACACCGGGGAGCTGTTTTTT
.,TRBV11-2,.,TRBJ1-1,15,CASSLGRGGFTEAFF,TGTGCCAGCAGCTTAGGGCGGGGAGGATTCACTGAAGCTTTCTTT
.,TRBV5-1,.,TRBJ1-1,15,CASSLATGGATEAFF,TGCGCCAGCAGCTTGGCGACAGGAGGGGCCACTGAAGCTTTCTTT
.,TRBV5-1,.,TRBJ1-1,13,CASSFRVGTEAFF,TGCGCCAGCAGCTTCAGGGTAGGCACTGAAGCTTTCTTT
.,TRBV7-9,.,TRBJ1-5,15,CASSQGVWGNQPQHF,TGTGCCAGCAGCCAAGGGGTGTGGGGAAATCAGCCCCAGCATTTT
.,TRBV18,.,TRBJ2-5,12,CASAGQQETQYF,TGTGCCAGCGCGGGACAGCAAGAGACCCAGTACTTC
.,TRBV5-1,.,TRBJ2-1,17,CASSLAGRGLSYNEQFF,TGCGCCAGCAGCTTGGCCGGGAGGGGGCTCTCCTACAATGAGCAGTTCTTC
.,TRBV5-1,.,TRBJ2-1,14,CASSLTGTYNEQFF,TGCGCCAGCAGCTTGACAGGGACCTACAATGAGCAGTTCTTC
TRBD1,TRBV27,.,TRBJ2-5,14,CASKLTGGGETQYF,TGTGCCAGCAAATTGACAGGGGGCGGAGAGACCCAGTACTTC
.,TRBV5-8,.,TRBJ1-6,16,CASSLVRDYGNSPLHF,TGTGCCAGCAGCTTGGTGAGGGATTACGGTAATTCACCCCTCCACTTT
TRBD1,TRBV29-1,.,TRBJ2-7,12,CSARQGPYEQYF,TGCAGCGCCCGACAGGGGCCCTACGAGCAGTACTTC
TRBD1,TRBV7-6,.,TRBJ2-5,15,CASSQGVRGQETQYF,TGTGCCAGCAGCCAGGGGGTCAGGGGGCAAGAGACCCAGTACTTC
.,TRBV7-9,.,TRBJ1-5,13,CASSGAGGQPQHF,TGTGCCAGCAGCGGCGCCGGCGGGCAGCCCCAGCATTTT
TRBD1,TRBV19,.,TRBJ1-2,17,CASSSRDRGEANYGYTF,TGTGCCAGTAGTTCCCGGGACAGGGGCGAAGCTAACTATGGCTACACCTTC
.,TRBV5-5,.,TRBJ2-7,15,CASSLEGVGAYEQYF,TGTGCCAGCAGCTTGGAAGGGGTGGGAGCCTACGAGCAGTACTTC
TRBD1,TRBV28,.,TRBJ2-2,17,CASSFYTFGTATGELFF,TGTGCCAGCAGTTTCTACACTTTCGGGACAGCAACCGGGGAGCTGTTTTTT
TRBD2,TRBV2,.,TRBJ2-3,15,CASRGLAGKLDTQYF,TGTGCCAGCAGGGGACTAGCGGGAAAGTTGGATACGCAGTATTTT